This is a list of T cell receptor beta chains from one sample in a study of a mutant IDH1 vaccine in newly diagnosed glioma. The table came from immunoSEQ multiplex PCR; TCRdb's copy has only in-frame clones and leaves some out. Among about 110,000 clones listed, around 90% were seen once. The antigens these receptors bind are not known. The input for sequencing was PBMCs, taken from a glioma patient whose treatment included an IDH1 peptide vaccine. The source is a woman in her fifties or sixties with glioma. CDR3s include the opening cysteine and the closing phenylalanine or tryptophan. The D gene is left open where the match is weak. Size tells how often a clone was seen (once, few, many) or the class of an expanded clone, and some rows leave it out.

v_gene	abundance	d_gene	j_gene	CDR3nt	CDR3aa
TRBV28	NA	NA	TRBJ1-2	TGTGCCACCATGGACTACTATGGCTACACCTTC	CATMDYYGYTF
TRBV7-9	NA	NA	TRBJ2-7	TGTGCCAGCAGCTTAAGGGACAAAATCGACGAGCAGTACTTC	CASSLRDKIDEQYF
TRBV28	NA	TRBD2	TRBJ2-7	TGTGCCAGCAGTTTATGGGGGGACTACAATACGAAAGAGCAGTACTTC	CASSLWGDYNTKEQYF
TRBV2	NA	NA	TRBJ2-3	TGTGCCAGCAGTGAACTGGAGACAGCAAGCACAGATACGCAGTATTTT	CASSELETASTDTQYF
TRBV6-5	NA	TRBD1	TRBJ1-2	TGTGCCAGCAGTCTTGGACAGGGCGGCTATGGCTACACCTTC	CASSLGQGGYGYTF
TRBV28	NA	NA	TRBJ2-7	TGTGCCAGCAGTTGGGGGGGACAGACGCGCGAGCAGTACTTC	CASSWGGQTREQYF
TRBV7-8	NA	TRBD2	TRBJ2-7	TGTGCCAGCAGCCTAAGAGCGGGAGGCAGCTCCTACGAGCAGTACTTC	CASSLRAGGSSYEQYF
TRBV5-1	NA	NA	TRBJ2-7	TGCGCCAGCAGCGGAGGCCCCAGCAGGGCCCACGGGGAGCAGTACTTC	CASSGGPSRAHGEQYF
TRBV15	NA	NA	TRBJ2-1	TGTGCCACCCACCGGGGGAGGCAAGACAATGAGCAGTTCTTC	CATHRGRQDNEQFF
TRBV2	NA	NA	TRBJ1-5	TGTGCCAGCAGTGACAGGGTCTATAGCAATCAGCCCCAGCATTTT	CASSDRVYSNQPQHF
TRBV19	NA	NA	TRBJ2-6	TGTGCCAGTAGTCGTACCGGGACGGCCTCTGGGGCCAACGTCCTGACTTTC	CASSRTGTASGANVLTF
TRBV6-1	few	NA	TRBJ1-4	TGTGCCAGCAGTGTGGGACGAGATAATGAAAAACTGTTTTTT	CASSVGRDNEKLFF
TRBV28	NA	TRBD1	TRBJ2-7	TGTGCCAGCATTGATTCCGGGATCCGGGACAGTTCCTACGAGCAGTACTTC	CASIDSGIRDSSYEQYF
TRBV28	NA	NA	TRBJ2-7	TGTGCCAGCACCCCACCCCGACAGGCTCTCTCCTACGAGCAGTACTTC	CASTPPRQALSYEQYF